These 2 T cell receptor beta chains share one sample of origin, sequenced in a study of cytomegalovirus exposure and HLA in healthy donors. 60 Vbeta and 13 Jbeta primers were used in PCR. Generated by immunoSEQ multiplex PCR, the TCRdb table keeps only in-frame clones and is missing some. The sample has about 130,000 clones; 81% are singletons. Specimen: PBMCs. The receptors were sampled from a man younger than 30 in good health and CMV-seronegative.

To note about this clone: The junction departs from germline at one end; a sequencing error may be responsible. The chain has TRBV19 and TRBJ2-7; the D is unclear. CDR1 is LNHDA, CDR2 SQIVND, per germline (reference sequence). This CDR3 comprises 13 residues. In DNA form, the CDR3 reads TGTGCCAGTAGTATAGAACGGTACTACAAGCAGTACTTC. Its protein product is CASSIERYYKQYF.

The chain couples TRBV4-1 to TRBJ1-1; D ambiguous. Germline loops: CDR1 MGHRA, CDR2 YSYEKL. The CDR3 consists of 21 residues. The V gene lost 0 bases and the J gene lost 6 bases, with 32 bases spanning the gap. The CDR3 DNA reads TGCGCCAGCAGCCAAGAAGTGGGAGTTTTCTTTTCTCTTTCTGTTCGCGCTGAAGCTTTCTTT. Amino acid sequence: CASSQEVGVFFSLSVRAEAFF.